In this sample, the clone carrying this T cell receptor (beta chain) turned up a few times. The record originates from a study of T cells in Graves' hyperthyroidism and ophthalmopathy. The investigators amplified TCR beta CDR3 regions from RNA transcripts. TCR CDR3 regions were first amplified by RT-PCR with HTBI primers. A single record per CDR3 protein comes from TCRdb applying MiXCR to the multiplex PCR reads. The sample has roughly 650,000 distinct CDR3 sequences, approximately 16% seen once; the top ten hold approximately 3.5%. The clonotype comes from a woman aged 40 to 55 with Graves' ophthalmopathy. The specimen sequenced was blood.

CDR3 bases: TGTGCCAGCAGCTCTGGGACTATAGCCGGGGAGCTGTTTTTT. Protein sequence: CASSSGTIAGELFF. J is TRBJ2-2 and V is TRBV11-3; 7 positions agree with TRBD2. Germline CDR1 SGHNT, CDR2 YENEEA. Losses at the gene ends were 4 bases for V and 6 bases for J; bases not matched to a gene: 5. The CDR3 runs to 14 residues. Full variable domain (remainder filled in from reference TRBV11-3 and TRBJ2-2): EAGVVQSPRYKIIEKKQPVAFWCNPISGHNTLYWYLQNLGQGPELLIRYENEEAVDDSQLPKDRFSAERLKGVDSTLKIQPAELGDSAVYLCASSSGTIAGELFFGEGSRLTVL.